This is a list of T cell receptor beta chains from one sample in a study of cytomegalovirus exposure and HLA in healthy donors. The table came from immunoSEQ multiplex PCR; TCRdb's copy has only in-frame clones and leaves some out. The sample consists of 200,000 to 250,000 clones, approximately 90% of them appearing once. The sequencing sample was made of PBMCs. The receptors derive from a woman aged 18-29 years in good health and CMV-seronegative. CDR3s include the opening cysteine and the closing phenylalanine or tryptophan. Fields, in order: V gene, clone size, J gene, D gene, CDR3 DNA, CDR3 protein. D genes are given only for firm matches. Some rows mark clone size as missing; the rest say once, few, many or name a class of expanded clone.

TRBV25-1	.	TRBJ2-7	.	TGTGCCAGCAGTGAGTTGACAGCCTACGAGCAGTACTTC	CASSELTAYEQYF
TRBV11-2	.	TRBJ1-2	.	TGTGCCAGCAGCTCAGACTTCTATGGCTACACCTTC	CASSSDFYGYTF
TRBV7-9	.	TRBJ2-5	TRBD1	TGTGCCAGCAGGGGACAGGGAGGGGGAAGACAAGAGACCCAGTACTTC	CASRGQGGGRQETQYF
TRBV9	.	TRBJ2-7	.	TGTGCCAGCAGCGTCGGAACCGGGACACCGGCCTACGAGCAGTACTTC	CASSVGTGTPAYEQYF
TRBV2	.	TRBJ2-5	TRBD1	TGTGCCAGCAGCGACAGGGCCGTTATGGAGACCCAGTACTTC	CASSDRAVMETQYF
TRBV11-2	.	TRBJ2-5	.	TGTGCCAGCAGCTCCTTCCGGGTGACAGGATCGCTGAAAGAGACCCAGTACTTC	CASSSFRVTGSLKETQYF
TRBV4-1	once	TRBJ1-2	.	TGCGCCAGCAGCCAAGATTCACTGATCTATGGCTACACCTTC	CASSQDSLIYGYTF
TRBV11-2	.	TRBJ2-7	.	TGTGCCAGCAGTTTAACGACCCCCGGGTACGAGCAGTACTTC	CASSLTTPGYEQYF
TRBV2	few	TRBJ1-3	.	TGTGCCAGCAGTGAAGCGCCAGGGCCTGGAAACACCATATATTTT	CASSEAPGPGNTIYF
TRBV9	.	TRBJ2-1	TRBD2	TGTGCCAGCAGCGTAGCTTGGGGCGGGAGGGCCTCCTACAATGAGCAGTTCTTC	CASSVAWGGRASYNEQFF
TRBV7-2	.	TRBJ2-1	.	TGTGCCAGCAGCTTAGTAGAGGGTAGAGGGTTCTTC	CASSLVEGRGFF
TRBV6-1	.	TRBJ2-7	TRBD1	TGTGCCAGCAGTGGAACTAAGGGACAGCCGAGCTCCTACGAGCAGTACTTC	CASSGTKGQPSSYEQYF
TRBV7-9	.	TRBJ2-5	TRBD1	TGTGCCAGCAGCTTAGGAGACAGGGTCCAAGAGACCCAGTACTTC	CASSLGDRVQETQYF